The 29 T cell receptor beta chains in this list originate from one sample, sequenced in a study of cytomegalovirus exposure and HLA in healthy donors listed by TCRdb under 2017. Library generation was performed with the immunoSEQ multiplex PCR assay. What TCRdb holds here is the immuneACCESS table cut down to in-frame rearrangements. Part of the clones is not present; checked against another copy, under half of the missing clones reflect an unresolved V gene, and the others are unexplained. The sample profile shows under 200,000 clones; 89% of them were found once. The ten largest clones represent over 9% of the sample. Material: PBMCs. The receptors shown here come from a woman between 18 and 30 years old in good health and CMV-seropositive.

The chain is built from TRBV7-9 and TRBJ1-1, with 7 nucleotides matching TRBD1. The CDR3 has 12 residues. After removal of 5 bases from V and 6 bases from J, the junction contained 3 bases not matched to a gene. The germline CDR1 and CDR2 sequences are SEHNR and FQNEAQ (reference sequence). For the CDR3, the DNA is TGTGCCAGCAGCCCCGGACAGGCTGAAGCTTTCTTT. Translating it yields CASSPGQAEAFF.

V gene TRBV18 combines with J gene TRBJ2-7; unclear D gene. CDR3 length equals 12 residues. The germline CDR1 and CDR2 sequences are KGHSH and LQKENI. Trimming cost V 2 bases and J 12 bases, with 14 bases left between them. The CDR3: CASSPVPSKPYF. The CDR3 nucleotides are TGTGCCAGCTCACCAGTCCCCTCCAAGCCGTACTTC.

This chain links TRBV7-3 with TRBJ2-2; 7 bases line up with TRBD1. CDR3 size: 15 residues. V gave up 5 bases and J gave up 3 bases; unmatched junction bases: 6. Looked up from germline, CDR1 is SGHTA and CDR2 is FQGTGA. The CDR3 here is CASSITQGYTGELFF. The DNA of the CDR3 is TGTGCCAGCAGCATTACACAGGGGTACACCGGGGAGCTGTTTTTT.

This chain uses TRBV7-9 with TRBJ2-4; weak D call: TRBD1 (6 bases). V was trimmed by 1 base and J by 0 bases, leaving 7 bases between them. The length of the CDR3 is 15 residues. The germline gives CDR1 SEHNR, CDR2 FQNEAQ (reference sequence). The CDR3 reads CASSLGQVAKNIQYF. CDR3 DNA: TGTGCCAGCAGCTTAGGACAGGTAGCCAAAAACATTCAGTACTTC. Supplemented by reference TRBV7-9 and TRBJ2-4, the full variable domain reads DTGVSQNPRHKITKRGQNVTFRCDPISEHNRLYWYRQTLGQGPEFLTYFQNEAQLEKSRLLSDRFSAERPKGSFSTLEIQRTEQGDSAMYLCASSLGQVAKNIQYFGAGTRLSVL.

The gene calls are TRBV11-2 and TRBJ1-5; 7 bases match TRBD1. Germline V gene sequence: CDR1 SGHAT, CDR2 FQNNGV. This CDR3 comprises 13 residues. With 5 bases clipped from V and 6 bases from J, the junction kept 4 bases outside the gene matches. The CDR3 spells CASSLQGTQPQHF. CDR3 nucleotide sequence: TGTGCCAGCAGCCTACAGGGGACTCAGCCCCAGCATTTT. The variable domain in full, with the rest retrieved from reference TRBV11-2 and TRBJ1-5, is EAGVAQSPRYKIIEKRQSVAFWCNPISGHATLYWYQQILGQGPKLLIQFQNNGVVDDSQLPKDRFSAERLKGVDSTLKIQPAKLEDSAVYLCASSLQGTQPQHFGDGTRLSIL.

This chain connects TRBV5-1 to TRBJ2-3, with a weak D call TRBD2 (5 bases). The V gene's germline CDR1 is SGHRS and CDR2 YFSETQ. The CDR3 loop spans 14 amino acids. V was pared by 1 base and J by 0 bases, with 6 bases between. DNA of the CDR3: TGCGCCAGCAGCTTGCTAGCTAGCACAGATACGCAGTATTTT. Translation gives CASSLLASTDTQYF.

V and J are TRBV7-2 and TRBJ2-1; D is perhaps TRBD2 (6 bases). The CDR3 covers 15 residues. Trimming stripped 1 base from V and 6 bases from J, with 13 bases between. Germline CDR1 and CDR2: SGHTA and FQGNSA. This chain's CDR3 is CASSLGRLGGNEQFF. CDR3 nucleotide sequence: TGTGCCAGCAGCTTAGGTCGATTGGGGGGCAATGAGCAGTTCTTC.

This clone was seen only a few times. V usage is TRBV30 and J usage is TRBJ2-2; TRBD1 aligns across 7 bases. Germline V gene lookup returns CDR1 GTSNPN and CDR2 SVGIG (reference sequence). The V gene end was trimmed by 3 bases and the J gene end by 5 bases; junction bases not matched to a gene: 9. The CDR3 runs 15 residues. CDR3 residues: CAWRLSGTDTGELFF. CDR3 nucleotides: TGTGCCTGGAGGTTATCCGGGACAGATACCGGGGAGCTGTTTTTT.

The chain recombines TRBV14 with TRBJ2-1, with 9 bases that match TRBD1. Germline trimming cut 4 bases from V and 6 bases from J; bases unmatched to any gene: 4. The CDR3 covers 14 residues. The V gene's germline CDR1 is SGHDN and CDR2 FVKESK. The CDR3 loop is CASSRWTGVNEQFF. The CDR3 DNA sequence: TGTGCCAGCAGCCGATGGACAGGGGTCAATGAGCAGTTCTTC.

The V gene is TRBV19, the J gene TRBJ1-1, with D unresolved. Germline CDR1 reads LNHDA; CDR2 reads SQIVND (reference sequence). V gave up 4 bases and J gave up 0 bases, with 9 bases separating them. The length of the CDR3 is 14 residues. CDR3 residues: CASSTLAMNTEAFF. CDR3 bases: TGTGCCAGTAGTACCCTGGCCATGAACACTGAAGCTTTCTTT.

In nucleotides, the CDR3 is TGTGCCAGCAGCTTGTGGAGCGGGGATGAGCAGTTCTTC. Its translation: CASSLWSGDEQFF. The chain is built from TRBV7-3 and TRBJ2-1; TRBD2 agrees at 7 bases. Per the germline V gene, CDR1 is SGHTA and CDR2 is FQGTGA. The length of the CDR3 is 13 residues. V lost 3 bases to trimming and J lost 8 bases; unmatched junction nucleotides: 4.

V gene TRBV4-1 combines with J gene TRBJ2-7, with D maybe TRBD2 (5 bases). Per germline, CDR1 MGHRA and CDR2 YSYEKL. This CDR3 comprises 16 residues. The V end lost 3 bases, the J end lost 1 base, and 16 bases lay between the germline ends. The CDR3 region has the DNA TGCGCCAGCAGCCAGGACTGGCTGGGGTTGTCCTACGAGCAGTACTTC. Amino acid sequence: CASSQDWLGLSYEQYF.

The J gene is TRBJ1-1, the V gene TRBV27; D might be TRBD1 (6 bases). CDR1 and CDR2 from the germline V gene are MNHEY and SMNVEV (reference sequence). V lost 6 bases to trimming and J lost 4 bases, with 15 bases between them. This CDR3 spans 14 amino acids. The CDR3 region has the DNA TGTGCCAGCAGCTTAATCACAGGGATCACTGAAGCTTTCTTT. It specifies CASSLITGITEAFF.

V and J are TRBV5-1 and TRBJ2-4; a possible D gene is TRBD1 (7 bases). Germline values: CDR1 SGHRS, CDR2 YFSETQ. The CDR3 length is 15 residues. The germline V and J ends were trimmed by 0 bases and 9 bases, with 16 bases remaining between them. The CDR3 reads CASSLDGGGAGIQYF. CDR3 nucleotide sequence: TGCGCCAGCAGCTTGGATGGAGGGGGCGCAGGCATTCAGTACTTC.

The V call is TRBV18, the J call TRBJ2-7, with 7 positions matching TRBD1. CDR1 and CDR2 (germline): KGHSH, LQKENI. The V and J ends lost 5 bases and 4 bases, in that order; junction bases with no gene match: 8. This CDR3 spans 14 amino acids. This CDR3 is CASSSEGQQYEQYF. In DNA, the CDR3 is TGTGCCAGCTCATCCGAGGGACAGCAGTACGAGCAGTACTTC.

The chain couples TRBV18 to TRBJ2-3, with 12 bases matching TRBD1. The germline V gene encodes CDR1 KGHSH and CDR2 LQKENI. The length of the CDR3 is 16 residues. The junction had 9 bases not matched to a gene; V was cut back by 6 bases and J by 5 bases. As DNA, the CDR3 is TGTGCCAGCTCGGGGGGACAGGGGGCGAGAGGAGATACGCAGTATTTT. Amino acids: CASSGGQGARGDTQYF.

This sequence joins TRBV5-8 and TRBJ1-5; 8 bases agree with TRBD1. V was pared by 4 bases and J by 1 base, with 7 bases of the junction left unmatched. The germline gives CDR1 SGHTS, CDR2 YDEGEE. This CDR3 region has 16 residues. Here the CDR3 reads CASSLTGELSNQPQHF. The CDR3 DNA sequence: TGTGCCAGCAGCCTGACAGGGGAGTTAAGCAATCAGCCCCAGCATTTT.

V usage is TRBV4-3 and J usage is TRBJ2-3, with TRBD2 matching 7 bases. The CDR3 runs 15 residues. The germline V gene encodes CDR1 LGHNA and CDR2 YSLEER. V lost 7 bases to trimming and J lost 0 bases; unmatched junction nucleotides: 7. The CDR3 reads CASTPSSGSTDTQYF. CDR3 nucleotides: TGCGCCAGCACTCCTTCTAGCGGAAGCACAGATACGCAGTATTTT.

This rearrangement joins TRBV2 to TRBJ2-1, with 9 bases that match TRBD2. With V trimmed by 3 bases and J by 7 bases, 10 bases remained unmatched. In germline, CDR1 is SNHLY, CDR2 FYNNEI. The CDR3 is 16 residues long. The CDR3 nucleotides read TGTGCCAGCAGTGACGGCCCCCCTAGCGGGAAGAATGAGCAGTTCTTC. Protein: CASSDGPPSGKNEQFF.

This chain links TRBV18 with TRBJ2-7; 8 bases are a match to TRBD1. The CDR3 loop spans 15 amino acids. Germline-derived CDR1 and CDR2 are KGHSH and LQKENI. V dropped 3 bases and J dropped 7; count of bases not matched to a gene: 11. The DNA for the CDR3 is TGTGCCAGCTCACCGAAGACAGGGGTGGCGGGAGAGCAGTACTTC. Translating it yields CASSPKTGVAGEQYF.

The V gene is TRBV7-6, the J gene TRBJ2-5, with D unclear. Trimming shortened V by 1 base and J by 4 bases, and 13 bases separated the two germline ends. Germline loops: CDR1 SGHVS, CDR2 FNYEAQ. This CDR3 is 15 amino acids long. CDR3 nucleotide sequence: TGTGCCAGCAGCTTAGGAGCAGGCACGATAGAGACCCAGTACTTC. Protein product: CASSLGAGTIETQYF.

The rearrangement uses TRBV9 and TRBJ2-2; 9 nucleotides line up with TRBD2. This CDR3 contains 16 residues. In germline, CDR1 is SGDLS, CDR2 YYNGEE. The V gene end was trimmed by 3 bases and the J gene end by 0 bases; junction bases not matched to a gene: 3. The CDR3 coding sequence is TGTGCCAGCAGCGCGAGACTAGCGGCGAACACCGGGGAGCTGTTTTTT. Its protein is CASSARLAANTGELFF.

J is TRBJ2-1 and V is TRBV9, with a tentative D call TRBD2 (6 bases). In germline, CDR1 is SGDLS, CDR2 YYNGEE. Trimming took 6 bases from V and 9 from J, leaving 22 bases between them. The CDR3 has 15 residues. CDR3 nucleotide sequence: TGTGCCAGCACCACCGAGGAGACTGACGGGGGTGAGCAGTTCTTC. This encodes CASTTEETDGGEQFF.

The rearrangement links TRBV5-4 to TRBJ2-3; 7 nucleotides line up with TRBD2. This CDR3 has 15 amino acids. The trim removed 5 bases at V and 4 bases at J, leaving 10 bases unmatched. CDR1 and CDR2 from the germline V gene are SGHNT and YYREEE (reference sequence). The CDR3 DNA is TGTGCCAGCAGTCGAGGAGGGAGCGGGGCAGATACGCAGTATTTT. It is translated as CASSRGGSGADTQYF.

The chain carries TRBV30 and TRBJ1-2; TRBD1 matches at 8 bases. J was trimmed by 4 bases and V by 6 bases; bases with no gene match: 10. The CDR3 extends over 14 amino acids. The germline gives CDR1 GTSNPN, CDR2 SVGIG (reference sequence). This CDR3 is CACYSTDRGYGYTF. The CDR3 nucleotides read TGTGCCTGCTACAGCACCGACAGGGGCTATGGCTACACCTTC.

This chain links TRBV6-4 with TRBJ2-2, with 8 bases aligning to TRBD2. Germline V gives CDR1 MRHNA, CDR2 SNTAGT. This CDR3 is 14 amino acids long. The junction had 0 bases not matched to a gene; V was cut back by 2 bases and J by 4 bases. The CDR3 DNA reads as TGTGCCAGCAGTGACGCGGGAGGCACCGGGGAGCTGTTTTTT. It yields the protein CASSDAGGTGELFF.

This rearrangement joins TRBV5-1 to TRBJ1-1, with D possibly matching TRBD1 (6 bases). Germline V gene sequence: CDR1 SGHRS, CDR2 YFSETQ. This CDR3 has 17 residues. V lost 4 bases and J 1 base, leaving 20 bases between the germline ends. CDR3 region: CASSLGALAGENTEAFF. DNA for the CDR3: TGCGCCAGCAGCCTGGGTGCTTTAGCAGGGGAGAACACTGAAGCTTTCTTT.

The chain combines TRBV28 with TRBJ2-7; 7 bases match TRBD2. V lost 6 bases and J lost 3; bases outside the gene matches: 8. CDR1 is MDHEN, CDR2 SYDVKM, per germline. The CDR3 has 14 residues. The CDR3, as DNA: TGTGCCAGCAGAACAACGGTAGCGGGCTACGAGCAGTACTTC. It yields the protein CASRTTVAGYEQYF.

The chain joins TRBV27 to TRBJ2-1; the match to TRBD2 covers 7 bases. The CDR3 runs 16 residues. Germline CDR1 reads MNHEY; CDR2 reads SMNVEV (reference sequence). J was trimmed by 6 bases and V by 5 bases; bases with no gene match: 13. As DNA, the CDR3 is TGTGCCAGCAGTCTCCGCCGGGACTACCCGATCAATGAGCAGTTCTTC. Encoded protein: CASSLRRDYPINEQFF.